The present entry profiles one T cell receptor (beta chain) with its context. Alongside a J-beta primer mix, a sample-barcoded 5' primer served in a second PCR lasting roughly 6 to 11 cycles. In TCRdb, the 5' RACE reads were re-called with MiXCR into one record per CDR3 protein. The table shows roughly 860,000 distinct CDR3 sequences, with 62% occurring only once. Germline lookup yields CDR1 SGHTA and CDR2 FQGNSA. The CDR3 is 12 amino acids. Trimming removed 3 bases from V and 8 bases from J, with 8 bases in between. These data come from a study of blood T cells in healthy people across ages. Isolation recovered at least 7 million PBMCs from every sample. Extraction of total RNA produced a minimum of 5 micrograms from each sample.

The sequence came from a man aged 30-40 years in good health. Sequencing was carried out using blood. The genes are TRBV7-2 and TRBJ2-1; either TRBD1 or TRBD2 may fit D (5 bases each). The CDR3 spells CASSLGPYEQFF. The DNA of the CDR3 is TGTGCCAGCAGCTTGGGACCCTATGAGCAGTTCTTC.